This T cell receptor (beta chain) was identified during a study of regulatory T cells in long-lasting Graves disease. General observations from the study: TRBV28 was favored in persistent disease, as were TRBJ1-2 and TRBJ2-5.

Through Arm-PCR of CDR3 regions and iRepertoire HTBI primers, TCR beta libraries were built. TCRdb used MiXCR to reprocess the multiplex PCR reads, holding one entry per CDR3 protein. The sample carries around 330,000 distinct CDR3 sequences, about 18% recorded once. Trimming cost V 3 bases and J 0 bases, with 15 bases left between them. The CDR3 totals 18 residues. Germline assignment: CDR1 SNHLY and CDR2 FYNNEI. The time point: newly diagnosed GD, antithyroid drugs for less than 3 months. Following extraction of RNA from PBMCs, that RNA was used to make the TCR library. Patient provenance is recorded as an endocrinology department in Xi'an, China. Staff took around 9.7 milliliters of peripheral blood and put it into EDTA tubes. This clonotype came up many times. The antigen is undetermined.

This rearrangement joins TRBV2 to TRBJ1-6; D unclear. The sample here was peripheral blood mononuclear cells (PBMCs), taken at new diagnosis, from a patient treated with antithyroid drugs. The TCR originated in a female donor with Graves disease. CDR3 coding DNA: TGTGCCAGCAGTGAGACACCTCCGGGGAGCTCCTATAATTCACCCCTCCACTTT. This codes for CASSETPPGSSYNSPLHF.